This passage covers 6 T cell receptor beta chains from one sample sequenced in a study of regulatory T cells in long-lasting Graves disease. Construction of TCR beta libraries relied on iRepertoire HTBI primers and on Arm-PCR targeting CDR3 regions. TCRdb passed the multiplex PCR reads through MiXCR, listing each CDR3 protein once. The data show about 450,000 distinct CDR3 sequences, roughly 15% seen once. Time point specified: newly diagnosed GD, antithyroid drugs for less than 3 months. There was RNA extracted from PBMCs, and the TCR library was made from it. The data also belong to a second study, concerning T cells in Graves' hyperthyroidism and ophthalmopathy.

The sequencing used peripheral blood mononuclear cells (PBMCs), collected at new diagnosis, from a patient treated with antithyroid drugs. These receptors were obtained from a woman aged 45 to 65 with Graves disease.

This sequence joins TRBV6-2 or TRBV6-3 and TRBJ2-7; D remains ambiguous. The CDR3 runs to 14 residues. V dropped 5 bases and J dropped 2 bases, with 13 bases sitting between them. Germline-derived CDR1 and CDR2 are MNHEY and SVGEGT. CDR3 region: CASSEARAPYEQYF. In nucleotides, the CDR3 is TGTGCCAGCAGTGAAGCTCGGGCCCCCTACGAGCAGTACTTC.

A word on this clonotype: A much bigger clone sits one base away, suggesting this may be a read error. The chain uses TRBV2 and TRBJ2-5; possibly TRBD1 for D (6 bases). Germline CDR1 and CDR2: SNHLY and FYNNEI. This CDR3 region has 15 residues. Trimming cost V 4 bases and J 7 bases, with 19 bases left between them. CDR3 bases: TGTGCCAGCAGTGGAGGGCAGGGGCTCCAGGGGACCCAGTACTTC. It codes for CASSGGQGLQGTQYF.

This clonotype was counted only a few times. The J gene is TRBJ2-2, the V gene TRBV27; 11 nucleotides match TRBD1. CDR3 size: 15 residues. After removal of 10 bases from V and 7 bases from J, the junction contained 11 bases not matched to a gene. Germline V gene sequence: CDR1 MNHEY, CDR2 SMNVEV (reference sequence). CDR3 sequence reads: CATRGQGAGGGELFF. The CDR3 DNA follows: TGTGCCACCCGTGGACAGGGGGCGGGTGGCGGGGAGCTGTTTTTT.

This clonotype was counted at least ten times. This chain links TRBV6-1 with TRBJ1-5; no clear D gene. The V end lost 6 bases, the J end lost 3 bases, and 3 bases lay between the germline ends. CDR1 MNHNS and CDR2 SASEGT come from the germline V gene. The CDR3 has 11 amino acids. CDR3 bases: TGTGCCAGCAGACTCAATCAGCCCCAGCATTTT. Residues: CASRLNQPQHF.

The gene calls are TRBV24-1 and TRBJ1-3, with D perhaps TRBD1 (6 bases). This CDR3 is 15 amino acids long. CDR1 and CDR2 (germline): KGHDR, SFDVKD. V lost 4 bases to trimming and J lost 1 base, with 10 bases between them. The CDR3, as DNA: TGTGCCACCAGTGACCCAGGACAGTCTGGAAACACCATATATTTT. Residues: CATSDPGQSGNTIYF.

This clonotype turned up a few times. The chain has TRBV4-1 and TRBJ1-1; D gene unclear. The germline V gene encodes CDR1 MGHRA and CDR2 YSYEKL. There are 16 residues in the CDR3. V lost 0 bases and J lost 5, with 16 bases in between. The CDR3 here is CASSQEYPEEWTEAFF. The CDR3 coding sequence is TGCGCCAGCAGCCAAGAATATCCGGAGGAATGGACTGAAGCTTTCTTT.